Following are 21 T cell receptor beta chains from one sample sequenced in a study of T-cell reconstitution after alpha-beta-depleted transplantation in children. Unique molecular identifiers were incorporated into the prepared TCRbeta library. TCRdb passed the PCR reads through MiXCR, listing each CDR3 protein once. There are 550,000 to 800,000 distinct CDR3 sequences in the sample; roughly 14% occur only once, and 0.79% lies in the top ten. The specimen comprised PBMCs, sampled before TCRalphabeta/CD19-depleted stem cell transplant. The receptor source for this set is a girl aged 2 to 10 with congenital amegakaryocytic thrombocytopenia, due to receive a stem cell transplant.

This clonotype was picked up many times. The rearrangement uses TRBV7-2 and TRBJ2-1; the D call may be TRBD1 or TRBD2 (6 bases each). The germline CDR1 and CDR2 sequences are SGHTA and FQGNSA. The CDR3 has 15 amino acids. V was shortened by 2 bases and J by 7 bases, with 15 bases between the two germline ends. Here the CDR3 reads CASSLLTGAGNEQFF. CDR3 bases: TGTGCCAGCAGCTTATTGACGGGGGCCGGTAATGAGCAGTTCTTC.

The table lists this clonotype with many counts. The chain joins TRBV20-1 to TRBJ1-5; D uncertain. Germline CDR1 and CDR2: DFQATT and SNEGSKA (reference sequence). The CDR3 has 15 amino acids. V gave up 1 base and J gave up 3 bases, with 13 bases separating them. This CDR3 reads CSARANRAFNQPQHF. For the CDR3, the DNA is TGCAGTGCTAGAGCTAACCGGGCCTTCAATCAGCCCCAGCATTTT.

This clonotype was seen a handful of times. The CDR3 loop is CASSLDYGLAGVRSEQYF. As DNA, the CDR3 is TGTGCCAGCAGCTTAGATTACGGACTAGCGGGAGTAAGGTCCGAGCAGTACTTC. This chain joins TRBV7-8 and TRBJ2-7; the match to TRBD2 covers 13 bases. V shed 1 base, J shed 6 bases, and the junction held 12 bases outside the gene matches. The CDR3 totals 18 residues. Germline loops: CDR1 SGHVS, CDR2 FQNEAQ.

This clonotype showed up just a few times. CDR3 in DNA: TGCGCCAGCGGGAGGGACAGGATCGCAGAGAGCGCCTACAATGAGCAGTTCTTC. Translating gives CASGRDRIAESAYNEQFF. The chain recombines TRBV5-1 with TRBJ2-1; D might be TRBD1 (8 bases). Germline CDR1 is SGHRS and CDR2 is YFSETQ. V lost 7 bases to trimming and J lost 2 bases, with 25 bases between them. The CDR3 loop spans 18 amino acids.

This clonotype was detected ten times or more. The CDR3, as DNA: TGCAGTGCTCGGACTAGCGGGAGTTTAAATGAGCAGTTCTTC. This sequence encodes CSARTSGSLNEQFF. The rearrangement links TRBV20-1 to TRBJ2-1, with 13 bases aligning to TRBD2. V dropped 5 bases and J dropped 7; count of bases not matched to a gene: 5. The CDR3 covers 14 residues. Germline V lookup: CDR1 DFQATT, CDR2 SNEGSKA (reference sequence).

The sample holds many counts of this clonotype. The chain carries TRBV12-3 or TRBV12-4 and TRBJ2-1; D gene uncertain. The CDR3 length is 13 residues. V lost 1 base and J lost 9, with 10 bases in between. CDR3 sequence: CASSLGLVTEQFF. The CDR3 DNA reads TGTGCCAGCAGTTTAGGATTAGTGACTGAGCAGTTCTTC.

The chain combines TRBV18 with TRBJ1-5; D not certain. The CDR3 covers 16 residues. The V end lost 0 bases, the J end lost 3 bases, and 12 bases lay between the germline ends. Germline loops: CDR1 KGHSH, CDR2 LQKENI. CDR3 sequence: CASSPPGWRLNQPQHF. The CDR3 nucleotides are TGTGCCAGCTCACCACCGGGTTGGCGGCTCAATCAGCCCCAGCATTTT.

This clonotype was seen repeatedly, ten times or more. The rearrangement joins TRBV20-1 to TRBJ1-4; D call uncertain. The CDR3 is 13 residues long. Trimming stripped 1 base from V and 0 bases from J, with 3 bases between. Germline V lookup: CDR1 DFQATT, CDR2 SNEGSKA (reference sequence). This CDR3 reads CSARGTTNEKLFF. Here the CDR3 DNA reads TGCAGTGCTAGAGGGACAACTAATGAAAAACTGTTTTTT.

This clonotype turned up a few times. V gene TRBV7-9 combines with J gene TRBJ2-7, with unresolved D. The ends were cut back, 2 bases at V and 3 bases at J, with 8 bases in the middle. Germline V CDR1 and CDR2: SEHNR, FQNEAQ (reference sequence). The CDR3 has 13 residues. The CDR3 loop is CASSLSSLYEQYF. The CDR3 DNA reads as TGTGCCAGCAGCTTATCGTCCCTCTACGAGCAGTACTTC.

This clonotype turned up a few times. This chain uses TRBV7-6 with TRBJ1-2, with TRBD1 as a possible D gene (5 bases). Germline lookup yields CDR1 SGHVS and CDR2 FNYEAQ. The CDR3 loop spans 17 amino acids. Trimming removed 4 bases from V and 5 bases from J, with 23 bases in between. The chain's CDR3 is CASSSGEPGTNNYGYTF. The CDR3 DNA follows: TGTGCCAGCAGCTCGGGGGAACCAGGCACCAACAATTATGGCTACACCTTC. The variable domain in full, completed from reference TRBV7-6 and TRBJ1-2, reads GAGVSQSPRYKVTKRGQDVALRCDPISGHVSLYWYRQALGQGPEFLTYFNYEAQQDKSGLPNDRFSAERPEGSISTLTIQRTEQRDSAMYRCASSSGEPGTNNYGYTFGSGTRLTVV.

This clonotype was seen at least ten times. Sequence at one end of the junction differs from germline and may be a read error. V gene TRBV5-1 combines with J gene TRBJ1-1; D remains unclear. CDR1 and CDR2 (germline): SGHRS, YFSETQ. This CDR3 has 13 amino acids. For the CDR3, the DNA is TGTGCCAGCAGTTTAGTTTTGAACACTGAAGCTTTCTTT. Its protein is CASSLVLNTEAFF.

The sample holds a few counts of this clonotype. The genes are TRBV4-1 and TRBJ2-2, with D tentatively TRBD1 (6 bases). Per germline, CDR1 MGHRA and CDR2 YSYEKL. This CDR3 is built from 14 residues. Deletions cut 3 bases from V and 7 bases from J, with 12 bases between. The CDR3 protein is CASSQSGAVGELFF. The CDR3, as DNA: TGCGCCAGCAGCCAGTCAGGGGCTGTCGGGGAGCTGTTTTTT.

Remarks on this clonotype: Since a much larger clone is just one base distant, this may be a read error. The rearrangement uses TRBV6-2 or TRBV6-3 and TRBJ2-2; TRBD2 aligns across 10 bases. The CDR3 extends over 20 amino acids. Germline CDR1 MNHEY, CDR2 SVGEGT. V lost 2 bases to trimming and J lost 6 bases; unmatched junction nucleotides: 18. The CDR3, as DNA: TGTGCCAGCAGTTACCCGGGGCTAGCGGGAGTTCGAGGGTTGGCCGGGGAGCTGTTTTTT. Translation gives CASSYPGLAGVRGLAGELFF.

This chain links TRBV6-1 with TRBJ2-7; 9 bases agree with TRBD1. Per the germline V gene, CDR1 is MNHNS and CDR2 is SASEGT. Unmatched junction bases numbered 13, after V lost 7 bases and J lost 12 bases. The CDR3 length is 13 residues. CDR3 bases: TGTGCCAGCATGGGGGGACAGGGTGTATTCATGTACTTC. This codes for CASMGGQGVFMYF.

This clonotype was observed many times. V is TRBV7-8 and J is TRBJ2-3, with D maybe TRBD2 (5 bases). V gave up 8 bases and J gave up 5 bases, with 20 bases separating them. The CDR3 totals 15 residues. CDR1 and CDR2 from the germline V gene are SGHVS and FQNEAQ. CDR3 sequence (DNA): TGTGCCAGCTCAATAAGGACCCCGGGAAGAGATACGCAGTATTTT. Encoded protein: CASSIRTPGRDTQYF.

This clonotype appeared many times. V usage is TRBV6-1 and J usage is TRBJ2-5; weak D call: TRBD1 (6 bases). Germline CDR1 MNHNS, CDR2 SASEGT. The V and J ends lost 6 bases and 4 bases respectively, with 18 bases between them. The CDR3 has 15 amino acids. CDR3 sequence: CASRATGLVGETQYF. The CDR3 DNA follows: TGTGCCAGCAGAGCCACAGGGTTGGTGGGAGAGACCCAGTACTTC.

This chain connects TRBV20-1 to TRBJ2-3; 10 nucleotides match TRBD2. The V gene's germline CDR1 is DFQATT and CDR2 SNEGSKA (reference sequence). Losses at the gene ends were 2 bases for V and 1 base for J; bases not matched to a gene: 6. This CDR3 spans 16 amino acids. This CDR3 reads CSARQAGLAGTDTQYF. The DNA for the CDR3 is TGCAGTGCTAGACAAGCCGGACTAGCGGGCACAGATACGCAGTATTTT.

The CDR3 DNA reads TGCGCCAGCAGCTTGGGCCCGGGACTAGCGGGAGTGGGTGAGCAGTTCTTC. This encodes CASSLGPGLAGVGEQFF. The chain joins TRBV5-1 to TRBJ2-1; TRBD2 aligns across 14 bases. V dropped 0 bases and J dropped 9; count of bases not matched to a gene: 8. This CDR3 has 17 residues. Germline CDR1 is SGHRS and CDR2 is YFSETQ.

This clonotype was seen repeatedly, ten times or more. V is TRBV27 and J is TRBJ1-1; D is undetermined. Germline loops: CDR1 MNHEY, CDR2 SMNVEV (reference sequence). The CDR3 extends over 13 amino acids. V lost 0 bases to trimming and J lost 7 bases, with 9 bases between them. CDR3 in DNA: TGTGCCAGCAGTTTATCGGGCCCTTTTGAAGCTTTCTTT. As protein: CASSLSGPFEAFF.

This clonotype was detected a few times. The chain combines TRBV6-1 with TRBJ2-6, with 7 positions matching TRBD1. V trimming: 6 bases; J trimming: 3 bases; junction bases outside the gene matches: 5. The CDR3 length is 15 residues. CDR1 is MNHNS, CDR2 SASEGT, per germline. The CDR3 region is CASRRDRVGANVLTF. The CDR3 DNA reads as TGTGCCAGCAGGAGAGACAGGGTTGGGGCCAACGTCCTGACTTTC.

This clonotype showed up many times. V and J are TRBV27 and TRBJ1-1, with D tentatively TRBD1 (5 bases). Germline CDR1 is MNHEY and CDR2 is SMNVEV (reference sequence). V shed 4 bases and J shed 4 bases, with 7 bases lying between them. CDR3 length equals 12 residues. CDR3 sequence reads: CASSSGFTEAFF. For the CDR3, the DNA is TGTGCCAGCAGTTCAGGGTTCACTGAAGCTTTCTTT.